This passage covers 26 T cell receptor beta chains from one sample sequenced in a study of cytomegalovirus exposure and HLA in healthy donors. TCRdb keeps only in-frame clones here, not all; method: immunoSEQ multiplex PCR. This table has 68,000 or so clones, 91% appearing once. Sequencing was performed on PBMCs. These receptors were collected from a man aged 18 to 30 in good health and CMV-seronegative.

This clone was found a few times. CDR3 sequence (DNA): TGTGCCAGCAGCTTCGGCAATCAGCCCCAGCATTTT. Translated, it gives CASSFGNQPQHF. The gene calls are TRBV5-8 and TRBJ1-5, with unresolved D. CDR1 is SGHTS, CDR2 YDEGEE, per germline. The CDR3 extends over 12 amino acids. The ends were cut back, 2 bases at V and 2 bases at J, with 2 bases in the middle.

The CDR3 spells CASSLDPVAGDRTEQFF. CDR3 bases: TGTGCCAGCAGCTTAGATCCGGTAGCGGGAGATCGTACTGAGCAGTTCTTC. The chain couples TRBV7-6 to TRBJ2-1, with 9 bases aligning to TRBD2. The CDR3 covers 17 residues. The V and J ends lost 1 base and 9 bases, in that order; junction bases with no gene match: 13. The germline V gene encodes CDR1 SGHVS and CDR2 FNYEAQ.

The chain links TRBV9 to TRBJ2-7, with a possible D match to TRBD1 (5 bases). Germline V CDR1 and CDR2: SGDLS, YYNGEE. The CDR3 covers 16 residues. Trimming took 0 bases from V and 0 from J, leaving 13 bases between them. In DNA form, the CDR3 reads TGTGCCAGCAGCGTAGGCGGAACGACAGCCTCCTACGAGCAGTACTTC. Encoded protein: CASSVGGTTASYEQYF.

This rearrangement joins TRBV30 to TRBJ2-4; D possibly corresponds to TRBD2 (6 bases). The CDR3 has 14 residues. Germline values: CDR1 GTSNPN, CDR2 SVGIG (reference sequence). The V and J ends lost 0 bases and 3 bases respectively, with 9 bases between them. CDR3 amino acids: CAWSVTGSKNIQYF. In nucleotides, the CDR3 is TGTGCCTGGAGTGTTACCGGGAGCAAAAACATTCAGTACTTC. Variable domain in full (rest from reference TRBV30 and TRBJ2-4): SQTIHQWPATLVQPVGSPLSLECTVEGTSNPNLYWYRQAAGRGLQLLFYSVGIGQISSEVPQNLSASRPQDRQFILSSKKLLLSDSGFYLCAWSVTGSKNIQYFGAGTRLSVL.

The rearrangement uses TRBV4-2 and TRBJ1-1; the match to TRBD1 covers 7 bases. Germline assignment: CDR1 LGHNA and CDR2 YNFKEQ. Trimming at V came to 3 bases and at J to 2 bases, leaving 6 bases not matched to a gene. This CDR3 is 15 amino acids long. The CDR3 region is CASSQSDRANTEAFF. CDR3 DNA sequence: TGTGCCAGCAGCCAGTCAGACAGGGCTAACACTGAAGCTTTCTTT.

This clone was detected once. Written as DNA, the CDR3 is TGTGCCAGCAGCCTGCGGACAGACCGAGCGAACACCGGGGAGCTGTTTTTT. It encodes CASSLRTDRANTGELFF. This sequence joins TRBV7-8 and TRBJ2-2; possibly TRBD1 for D (6 bases). CDR1 and CDR2 from the germline V gene are SGHVS and FQNEAQ. CDR3 length equals 17 residues. The V gene lost 5 bases and the J gene lost 0 bases, with 16 bases spanning the gap. Full variable domain (outside the CDR3, taken from reference TRBV7-8 and TRBJ2-2): GAGVSQSPRYKVAKRGQDVALRCDPISGHVSLFWYQQALGQGPEFLTYFQNEAQLDKSGLPSDRFFAERPEGSVSTLKIQRTQQEDSAVYLCASSLRTDRANTGELFFGEGSRLTVL.

The chain uses TRBV6-1 and TRBJ2-7; TRBD1 agrees at 7 bases. V was clipped by 7 bases and J by 0 bases; unmatched bases: 9. The CDR3 loop spans 15 amino acids. The germline V gene encodes CDR1 MNHNS and CDR2 SASEGT. CDR3 in DNA: TGTGCCAGCACGAACCCGGGACAGAGCTCCTACGAGCAGTACTTC. This gives the protein CASTNPGQSSYEQYF.

This rearrangement joins TRBV7-2 to TRBJ1-5; D is unresolved. CDR3 length equals 15 residues. The germline V gene has CDR1 SGHTA and CDR2 FQGNSA. The V gene lost 6 bases and the J gene lost 0 bases, with 12 bases spanning the gap. CDR3 in amino acids: CASSTTGYSNQPQHF. For the CDR3, the DNA is TGTGCCAGCAGTACCACGGGTTATAGCAATCAGCCCCAGCATTTT.

This clone has a single count. The rearrangement joins TRBV11-3 to TRBJ2-3; tentative D call: TRBD2 (6 bases). With 3 bases removed from V and 2 bases from J, the gap between germline ends came to 12 bases. In germline, CDR1 is SGHNT, CDR2 YENEEA. The CDR3 runs to 15 residues. CDR3 coding DNA: TGTGCCAGCAGCTTCGGGACTGGAGACACAGATACGCAGTATTTT. Its protein product is CASSFGTGDTDTQYF.

The V and J genes are TRBV2 and TRBJ1-5; D is undetermined. The CDR3 is 14 amino acids. The ends were cut back, 0 bases at V and 5 bases at J, with 8 bases in the middle. Germline CDR1 SNHLY, CDR2 FYNNEI. CDR3 nucleotide sequence: TGTGCCAGCAGTGAAGCGAGGAGCCATCAGCCCCAGCATTTT. It is translated as CASSEARSHQPQHF.

The V call is TRBV7-2, the J call TRBJ2-7; 8 bases line up with TRBD1. The CDR3 extends over 14 amino acids. Per germline, CDR1 SGHTA and CDR2 FQGNSA. J lost 3 bases, V lost 5 bases, and 6 bases had no gene match. The CDR3 coding sequence is TGTGCCAGCAGCGGACAGGGAAGTCTCTACGAGCAGTACTTC. It is translated as CASSGQGSLYEQYF.

The CDR3 loop reads CASSLLGGSEKLFF. For the CDR3, the DNA is TGTGCCAGCAGTTTATTAGGGGGTAGCGAAAAACTGTTTTTT. The rearrangement joins TRBV27 to TRBJ1-4; maybe TRBD1 (6 bases). The CDR3 length is 14 residues. V was shortened by 1 base and J by 8 bases, with 11 bases between the two germline ends. Per germline, CDR1 MNHEY and CDR2 SMNVEV (reference sequence).

The chain combines TRBV5-8 with TRBJ1-1, with 7 bases lining up with TRBD1. CDR3 length: 13 amino acids. The germline gives CDR1 SGHTS, CDR2 YDEGEE. The V segment lost 7 bases and the J segment 4 bases; nucleotides outside the gene matches: 7. CDR3 coding DNA: TGTGCCAGCGGAACAGGGGCGGCCACTGAAGCTTTCTTT. Protein: CASGTGAATEAFF. The full variable domain, completed using reference TRBV5-8 and TRBJ1-1, is EAGVTQSPTHLIKTRGQQATLRCSPISGHTSVYWYQQALGLGLQFLLWYDEGEERNRGNFPPRFSGRQFPNYSSELNVNALELEDSALYLCASGTGAATEAFFGQGTRLTVV.

V gene TRBV5-1 combines with J gene TRBJ2-6; the D is unclear. Germline V gives CDR1 SGHRS, CDR2 YFSETQ. Trimming shortened V by 0 bases and J by 0 bases, and 4 bases separated the two germline ends. The CDR3 sequence is 15 residues long. The CDR3 region is CASSLVSSGANVLTF. The DNA for the CDR3 is TGCGCCAGCAGCTTGGTGAGCTCTGGGGCCAACGTCCTGACTTTC.

The chain carries TRBV7-5 and TRBJ2-5; TRBD1, the D gene given by the table, was not confirmed from the DNA. TRBV7-5 is recorded as a pseudogene. This CDR3 is built from 13 residues. CDR3 sequence reads: CARSLGPFETQYF. Written as DNA, the CDR3 is TGTGCCAGAAGCTTGGGGCCTTTCGAGACCCAGTACTTC.

The genes are TRBV6-5 and TRBJ1-2; D is uncertain. The CDR3 spans 14 residues. Trimming stripped 2 bases from V and 7 bases from J, with 14 bases between. In germline, CDR1 is MNHEY, CDR2 SVGAGI. The CDR3 nucleotides read TGTGCCAGCAGTTACGGGCCATCTGCTCCTGGCTACACCTTC. Translated: CASSYGPSAPGYTF.

The V gene is TRBV7-2, the J gene TRBJ1-3; D may be TRBD1 (6 bases). Germline V gene sequence: CDR1 SGHTA, CDR2 FQGNSA. The CDR3 covers 16 residues. Trimming left V 1 base short and J 3 bases short, with 13 bases between. The chain's CDR3 is CASSLETGQGGNTIYF. The CDR3 DNA reads as TGTGCCAGCAGCTTAGAAACAGGGCAAGGTGGAAACACCATATATTTT.

The CDR3 spells CASSYTGKETQYF. The CDR3 DNA follows: TGTGCCAGCAGCTACACAGGGAAAGAGACCCAGTACTTC. The V call is TRBV7-8, the J call TRBJ2-5; possible D gene TRBD1, 6 bases. CDR1 SGHVS and CDR2 FQNEAQ come from the germline V gene. The CDR3 loop spans 13 amino acids. Trimming removed 4 bases from V and 3 bases from J, with 9 bases in between.

The chain recombines TRBV28 with TRBJ1-4, with TRBD1 as a possible D gene (5 bases). This CDR3 spans 14 amino acids. Trimming cost V 6 bases and J 8 bases, with 16 bases left between them. Germline-derived CDR1 and CDR2 are MDHEN and SYDVKM. Here the CDR3 reads CASSPGGVGEKLFF. CDR3 DNA sequence: TGTGCCAGCAGCCCGGGGGGGGTGGGGGAAAAACTGTTTTTT. The entire variable domain, with the rest obtained from reference TRBV28 and TRBJ1-4, is as follows: DVKVTQSSRYLVKRTGEKVFLECVQDMDHENMFWYRQDPGLGLRLIYFSYDVKMKEKGDIPEGYSVSREKKERFSLILESASTNQTSMYLCASSPGGVGEKLFFGSGTQLSVL.

The chain has TRBV30 and TRBJ1-4; no clear D gene. The CDR3 is 12 residues long. The germline gives CDR1 GTSNPN, CDR2 SVGIG (reference sequence). Trimming took off 0 bases at V and 8 bases at J, with 7 bases between the two ends. CDR3 coding DNA: TGTGCCTGGAGTGTACGAGAAGAAAAACTGTTTTTT. Its protein is CAWSVREEKLFF.

This clone was picked up one time. This sequence joins TRBV11-2 and TRBJ2-7, with D tentatively TRBD1 (6 bases). Germline CDR1 and CDR2: SGHAT and FQNNGV. Trimming shortened V by 2 bases and J by 2 bases, and 16 bases separated the two germline ends. The CDR3 spans 16 residues. The CDR3 DNA follows: TGTGCCAGCAGCTTACAAGGACAGTTCCTAACCTACGAGCAGTACTTC. Protein: CASSLQGQFLTYEQYF.

This clone has just one count. The chain uses TRBV6-5 and TRBJ1-2; D might be TRBD1 (5 bases). The length of the CDR3 is 15 residues. With 2 bases removed from V and 2 bases from J, the gap between germline ends came to 12 bases. The germline CDR1 and CDR2 sequences are MNHEY and SVGAGI. The CDR3 DNA reads TGTGCCAGCAGTTACGTCCAGGGAGGGAACTATGGCTACACCTTC. This codes for CASSYVQGGNYGYTF.

This chain uses TRBV5-1 with TRBJ1-1, with D possibly TRBD1 on 6 matching bases. The CDR3 runs 14 residues. Germline values: CDR1 SGHRS, CDR2 YFSETQ. Trimming cost V 4 bases and J 5 bases, with 15 bases left between them. CDR3 in DNA: TGCGCCAGCAGCGCTGCGGGGGCAGGAACTGAAGCTTTCTTT. Encoded protein: CASSAAGAGTEAFF.

V is TRBV27 and J is TRBJ2-1; 11 bases agree with TRBD2. From germline, CDR1 is MNHEY and CDR2 SMNVEV (reference sequence). This CDR3 spans 16 amino acids. The ends lost 5 bases at V and 3 bases at J; junction bases unmatched: 6. CDR3 amino acids: CASSTTGLAGYNEQFF. The CDR3 DNA sequence: TGTGCCAGCAGTACCACCGGACTAGCGGGCTACAATGAGCAGTTCTTC.

The chain has TRBV15 and TRBJ1-1, with 7 bases lining up with TRBD1. Germline lookup yields CDR1 LNHNV and CDR2 YYDKDF (reference sequence). Trimming took 8 bases from V and 1 from J; bases not matched to a gene: 4. The CDR3 runs to 13 residues. The CDR3 DNA reads TGTGCCACCCGGGACAGCCGGAACACTGAAGCTTTCTTT. It translates to CATRDSRNTEAFF.

The gene calls are TRBV11-3 and TRBJ2-7; 8 positions agree with TRBD1. Losses at the gene ends were 5 bases for V and 7 bases for J; bases not matched to a gene: 4. Germline loops: CDR1 SGHNT, CDR2 YENEEA. This CDR3 contains 12 residues. Here the CDR3 reads CASSHRTGEQYF. For the CDR3, the DNA is TGTGCCAGCAGCCACCGGACAGGGGAGCAGTACTTC.